Below, one T cell receptor (beta chain) is given with its context. The antigen is not known. Libraries were prepared by immunoSEQ multiplex PCR; TCRdb keeps only in-frame clonotypes and omits some of them. The table has roughly 140,000 clones, more than 80% seen once. These data are taken from a study of T cell responses to AZD1222 COVID-19 vaccine. Whole-study results and caveats: Mostly white British, mostly female donors; authors suggested clonal diversity may be underestimated. After two AZD1222 doses, spike-specific TCR breadth and depth rose versus day 0. Reportedly, nearly half the spike-specific TCRs target unmutated variant regions. Just 5 to 7 people given AZD1222 tested seropositive at baseline.

Deletions cut 1 base from V and 0 bases from J, with 25 bases between. CDR3 length: 21 residues. This TCR was sampled from an adult in good health. The sequenced sample was peripheral blood, obtained on day 0 of AZD1222 vaccination. The chain joins TRBV23-1 to TRBJ1-5, with D hard to call. TRBV23-1 is filed as an ORF, its function uncertain. CDR3 residues: CASSQWPPPAGRPYSNQPQHF. Here the CDR3 DNA reads TGCGCCAGCAGTCAATGGCCCCCCCCGGCCGGGAGGCCATATAGCAATCAGCCCCAGCATTTT.